The T cell receptor beta chain under discussion was sequenced for a study of blood T cell repertoires in COVID-19. Overall study context: The United States, Italy and Spain provided the acute and convalescent COVID-19 samples.

This CDR3 has 15 residues. V shed 0 bases, J shed 5 bases, and the junction held 3 bases outside the gene matches. Germline assignment: CDR1 SGHDT and CDR2 YYEEEE. In the study's own analysis: Amplification of reference gene primers provided the estimated nucleated cell counts. Data came from immunoSEQ multiplex PCR; TCRdb stores just in-frame clones and leaves some out. V, J and clone size derive from that table, while D and trimming were established from the DNA sequence. Among about 250,000 clones listed, roughly 90% were seen once. The specimen was peripheral blood. The receptor was isolated from a woman aged 55-70 years with COVID-19, enrolled during active disease. The J gene is TRBJ2-5, the V gene TRBV5-6, with 11 bases identical to TRBD2. The CDR3 protein is CASSLVPSGGETQYF. The CDR3 DNA follows: TGTGCCAGCAGCTTGGTCCCTAGCGGGGGGGAGACCCAGTACTTC.